This T cell receptor beta chain stems from a study of shared clonotypes between healthy human individuals. Background on the study: Three CD4 naive, three CD4 memory, two CD8 naive and one CD8 memory plate were used per donor.

With V trimmed by 6 bases and J by 5 bases, 4 bases remained unmatched. The germline V gene has CDR1 SQVTM and CDR2 ANQGSEA. CDR3 length: 13 residues. This clone appeared a single time. Sequenced by immunoSEQ multiplex PCR; TCRdb stores in-frame clones only, minus some. The sample holds 2.3 million or so clones, roughly 93% seen once. The clonotype was recovered from a man aged 18 to 35 in good health. Some clones in this sample may be carry-over from other donors' samples. Sequencing was done on a sample of naive CD4+ T cells from PBMCs. Subset denoted: CD45RA+ positively selected. The chain joins TRBV29-1 to TRBJ1-6; TRBD1 matches 7 bases. The DNA for the CDR3 is TGCAGCGTGTGGACAGGTCATAATTCACCCCTCCACTTT. Protein sequence: CSVWTGHNSPLHF.